A single sample is the source of the 20 T cell receptor beta chains below, sequenced in a study of chemoradiotherapy in HPV16-positive cancers. TCRdb keeps only in-frame clones here, not all; method: immunoSEQ multiplex PCR. This sample yields approximately 11,000 clones, of which more than 85% are seen a single time; about 1.8% belongs to the top ten. This specimen consisted of blood, obtained from a patient who underwent chemoradiotherapy. Receptors were obtained from a human donor with HPV-associated anogenital cancer.

The gene calls are TRBV2 and TRBJ2-2; 9 positions match TRBD2. The CDR3 sequence is 13 residues long. V lost 10 bases to trimming and J lost 5 bases; unmatched junction nucleotides: 5. In germline, CDR1 is SNHLY, CDR2 FYNNEI. CDR3 protein: CAIPSGVTGELFF. In DNA form, the CDR3 reads TGTGCCATCCCTAGCGGGGTTACCGGGGAGCTGTTTTTT.

This chain connects TRBV9 to TRBJ2-5; TRBD2 matches at 7 bases. V dropped 2 bases and J dropped 4; count of bases not matched to a gene: 5. CDR1 is SGDLS and CDR2 is YYNGEE in the germline V gene. CDR3 length: 14 amino acids. The CDR3 bases are TGTGCCAGCAGCGTCGGACTAGATGGAGAGACCCAGTACTTC. As protein: CASSVGLDGETQYF.

This chain connects TRBV27 to TRBJ2-5; TRBD2 agrees at 10 bases. Germline CDR1 MNHEY, CDR2 SMNVEV (reference sequence). V dropped 10 bases and J dropped 5; count of bases not matched to a gene: 19. This CDR3 is built from 17 residues. The CDR3 DNA reads TGTGCCACTTCCCCCCGGAGCGGGGGGGCAGTCCAGGAGACCCAGTACTTC. Amino acids: CATSPRSGGAVQETQYF.

This clone was counted a few times. The chain combines TRBV7-6 with TRBJ1-4; a possible D gene is TRBD1 (6 bases). Deletions cut 5 bases from V and 10 bases from J, with 11 bases between. CDR3 length: 12 amino acids. The V gene's germline CDR1 is SGHVS and CDR2 FNYEAQ. The CDR3 spells CASSLGGVKLFF. The DNA for the CDR3 is TGTGCCAGCAGCCTAGGGGGTGTAAAACTGTTTTTT.

The chain combines TRBV19 with TRBJ2-3; 8 nucleotides agree with TRBD1. The CDR3 is 15 residues long. Germline assignment: CDR1 LNHDA and CDR2 SQIVND (reference sequence). The ends lost 7 bases at V and 5 bases at J; junction bases unmatched: 11. The CDR3 DNA reads TGTGCCAGTATAGACAGACAGGGGAGTTTAGATACGCAGTATTTT. Translation gives CASIDRQGSLDTQYF.

V and J are TRBV19 and TRBJ1-2, with TRBD1 identical over 8 bases. With 5 bases clipped from V and 0 bases from J, the junction kept 5 bases outside the gene matches. This CDR3 is 15 amino acids long. CDR1 is LNHDA and CDR2 is SQIVND in the germline V gene (reference sequence). CDR3 nucleotides: TGTGCCAGTAGTCCATCAGGGGGCACTAACTATGGCTACACCTTC. Amino acids: CASSPSGGTNYGYTF.

The CDR3 reads CASSSTSGGAYYINEQFF. The CDR3 DNA follows: TGCGCCAGCAGCTCGACTAGCGGGGGGGCCTATTATATCAATGAGCAGTTCTTC. The chain carries TRBV5-1 and TRBJ2-1, with 14 bases lining up with TRBD2. Per the germline V gene, CDR1 is SGHRS and CDR2 is YFSETQ. The V and J ends lost 3 bases and 6 bases, in that order; junction bases with no gene match: 11. The length of the CDR3 is 18 residues.

V and J are TRBV9 and TRBJ2-5; 10 nucleotides line up with TRBD1. The junction had 4 bases not matched to a gene; V was cut back by 0 bases and J by 5 bases. The CDR3 loop spans 15 amino acids. CDR1 is SGDLS, CDR2 YYNGEE, per germline. CDR3: CASSVAPGQGETQYF. CDR3 DNA sequence: TGTGCCAGCAGCGTAGCCCCGGGACAGGGGGAGACCCAGTACTTC.

The chain combines TRBV9 with TRBJ2-2; unclear D gene. The germline gives CDR1 SGDLS, CDR2 YYNGEE. The germline V and J ends were trimmed by 2 bases and 2 bases, with 7 bases remaining between them. The CDR3 is made up of 14 amino acids. The CDR3 DNA sequence: TGTGCCAGCAGCGTTGGAGCAAACACCGGGGAGCTGTTTTTT. Its protein product is CASSVGANTGELFF. Combining the CDR3 with reference TRBV9 and TRBJ2-2 gives the whole variable domain DSGVTQTPKHLITATGQRVTLRCSPRSGDLSVYWYQQSLDQGLQFLIQYYNGEERAKGNILERFSAQQFPDLHSELNLSSLELGDSALYFCASSVGANTGELFFGEGSRLTVL.

J is TRBJ2-1 and V is TRBV30; TRBD1 or TRBD2 may be the D gene (5 bases each). The CDR3 has 14 residues. V lost 2 bases and J lost 6, with 14 bases in between. Germline CDR1 is GTSNPN and CDR2 is SVGIG (reference sequence). Written as DNA, the CDR3 is TGTGCCTGGAGTAAACGGGGAAGGGGCAATGAGCAGTTCTTC. The encoded protein is CAWSKRGRGNEQFF.

The genes are TRBV2 and TRBJ1-2, with 8 bases lining up with TRBD1. V lost 8 bases, J lost 5 bases, and 7 bases stayed unmatched. Germline CDR1 is SNHLY and CDR2 is FYNNEI. The CDR3 covers 13 residues. The DNA of the CDR3 is TGTGCCAGCTTCGGACAGGGAAAATATGGCTACACCTTC. It codes for CASFGQGKYGYTF.

This chain uses TRBV18 with TRBJ1-5, with 8 bases fitting TRBD1. Germline V gene sequence: CDR1 KGHSH, CDR2 LQKENI. V gave up 4 bases and J gave up 1 base; unmatched junction bases: 12. The CDR3 length is 18 residues. CDR3 nucleotide sequence: TGTGCCAGCTCACTCCTCGGGACAGGATTGACAAGCAATCAGCCCCAGCATTTT. Encoded protein: CASSLLGTGLTSNQPQHF.

This chain connects TRBV5-6 to TRBJ1-2; D gene ambiguous. Trimming removed 4 bases at V and 3 bases at J, with 13 bases between. The CDR3 spans 14 residues. The germline V gene encodes CDR1 SGHDT and CDR2 YYEEEE. The DNA for the CDR3 is TGTGCCAGCAGCCCCGCCGGGAGCTACTATGGCTACACCTTC. As protein: CASSPAGSYYGYTF.

This clone was counted a few times. The J gene is TRBJ2-7, the V gene TRBV18; 8 bases line up with TRBD2. This CDR3 is 16 amino acids long. The V and J ends lost 3 bases and 6 bases, in that order; junction bases with no gene match: 13. CDR1 KGHSH and CDR2 LQKENI come from the germline V gene. The CDR3 here is CASSPSVRGESGEQYF. In DNA, the CDR3 is TGTGCCAGCTCACCGTCTGTGCGGGGGGAATCTGGCGAGCAGTACTTC.

This clone was seen a single time. The chain employs TRBV15 and TRBJ2-7, with D possibly matching TRBD1 (6 bases). This CDR3 contains 14 residues. Germline-derived CDR1 and CDR2 are LNHNV and YYDKDF (reference sequence). V dropped 0 bases and J dropped 4 bases, with 10 bases sitting between them. CDR3 coding DNA: TGTGCCACCAGCAGAGATCAGGGGAAATACGAGCAGTACTTC. Translation gives CATSRDQGKYEQYF. Using reference TRBV15 and TRBJ2-7 for the parts outside the CDR3, the full variable domain is DAMVIQNPRYQVTQFGKPVTLSCSQTLNHNVMYWYQQKSSQAPKLLFHYYDKDFNNEADTPDNFQSRRPNTSFCFLDIRSPGLGDTAMYLCATSRDQGKYEQYFGPGTRLTVT.

The chain links TRBV4-3 to TRBJ2-5; 8 bases fit TRBD2. The V gene's germline CDR1 is LGHNA and CDR2 YSLEER. This CDR3 contains 16 residues. The V gene end was trimmed by 3 bases and the J gene end by 2 bases; junction bases not matched to a gene: 8. The CDR3 DNA follows: TGCGCCAGCAGCCAGGGGTCAGCGGGGGTACAAGAGACCCAGTACTTC. It translates to CASSQGSAGVQETQYF.

The gene calls are TRBV30 and TRBJ2-2, with D possibly being TRBD1 (5 bases). The CDR3 is made up of 13 amino acids. Per the germline V gene, CDR1 is GTSNPN and CDR2 is SVGIG (reference sequence). Trimming cost V 8 bases and J 5 bases, with 15 bases left between them. The CDR3 loop is CAADSPLTGELFF. The CDR3, as DNA: TGTGCCGCTGACAGTCCCTTAACCGGGGAGCTGTTTTTT.

J is TRBJ2-3 and V is TRBV6-5; 8 bases line up with TRBD1. Germline-derived CDR1 and CDR2 are MNHEY and SVGAGI. The CDR3 contains 15 residues. Germline trimming cut 6 bases from V and 0 bases from J; bases unmatched to any gene: 5. In DNA, the CDR3 is TGTGCCAGCAGGCAGACAGGGGACAGCACAGATACGCAGTATTTT. Encoded protein: CASRQTGDSTDTQYF.

The genes are TRBV5-4 and TRBJ2-3; 10 bases align to TRBD2. The V and J ends lost 4 bases and 6 bases, in that order; junction bases with no gene match: 11. Germline V gene lookup returns CDR1 SGHNT and CDR2 YYREEE (reference sequence). This CDR3 spans 16 amino acids. CDR3 DNA: TGTGCCAGCAGCCTTCCCCTAGCGGGGGCCCCGGATACGCAGTATTTT. Encoded protein: CASSLPLAGAPDTQYF. The entire variable domain, with the rest obtained from reference TRBV5-4 and TRBJ2-3, is as follows: ETGVTQSPTHLIKTRGQQVTLRCSSQSGHNTVSWYQQALGQGPQFIFQYYREEENGRGNFPPRFSGLQFPNYSSELNVNALELDDSALYLCASSLPLAGAPDTQYFGPGTRLTVL.

V usage is TRBV11-2 and J usage is TRBJ2-7; the D gene is possibly TRBD1 (5 bases). This CDR3 has 13 amino acids. CDR1 and CDR2 (germline): SGHAT, FQNNGV. The germline V and J ends were trimmed by 1 base and 9 bases, with 13 bases remaining between them. The CDR3 reads CASSLVEDTRQYF. Written as DNA, the CDR3 is TGTGCCAGCAGCTTAGTAGAGGACACCCGGCAGTACTTC.